This entry concerns a single T cell receptor beta chain. The data were obtained in a study of blood T cell repertoires in COVID-19. Study information: T cells, B-cell-depleted T cells, or PBMCs provided the cDNA or gDNA that served as material.

In the original processing: Estimated nucleated cell counts came from reference gene primer amplification. Data came from immunoSEQ multiplex PCR; TCRdb stores just in-frame clones and leaves some out. The DNA gave D and trimming, while V, J and clone size come from that table. The table shows around 81,000 clones, with 85% occurring only once. The CDR3 runs to 15 residues. Germline assignment: CDR1 KGHSH and CDR2 LQKENI. Trimming took 3 bases from V and 5 from J; bases not matched to a gene: 7. The chain is built from TRBV18 and TRBJ2-1; 7 nucleotides match TRBD2. This receptor was obtained from a man in his forties or fifties with acute or convalescent COVID-19. The material sequenced was peripheral blood. Written as DNA, the CDR3 is TGTGCCAGCTCACCGGCGGGACTACCCAACAATGAGCAGTTCTTC. Translation gives CASSPAGLPNNEQFF.